What follows are 14 T cell receptor beta chains derived from one specimen sequenced in a study of T-cell memory formation after mild COVID-19. TCRdb analysed the 5' RACE reads with MiXCR anew, one entry per CDR3 protein. The sample shows about 340,000 distinct CDR3 sequences, 20% to 25% of them seen only once. What was sequenced was PBMCs or a T cell subset sorted from them (not recorded which). The origin of the receptors is a man between 18 and 29 years old who had mild COVID-19 (a few samples of this study predate the infection). Cell type and time point are not known.

The V call is TRBV4-3, the J call TRBJ2-3; D call uncertain. V dropped 1 base and J dropped 2 bases, with 13 bases sitting between them. CDR3 length equals 16 residues. CDR1 is LGHNA and CDR2 is YSLEER in the germline V gene. CDR3 in amino acids: CASSQGVGFSTDTQYF. The CDR3 DNA reads TGCGCCAGCAGCCAAGGCGTTGGCTTTTCCACAGATACGCAGTATTTT.

This chain links TRBV7-2 with TRBJ1-1; possibly TRBD1 for D (6 bases). There are 16 residues in the CDR3. Germline CDR1 is SGHTA and CDR2 is FQGNSA. Trimming took 5 bases from V and 5 from J, leaving 21 bases between them. CDR3 in amino acids: CASSRTGHSIRTEAFF. CDR3 bases: TGTGCCAGCAGCCGGACGGGACACTCAATTCGGACTGAAGCTTTCTTT.

The chain recombines TRBV12-3 or TRBV12-4 with TRBJ1-4, with 7 bases fitting TRBD1. V was clipped by 10 bases and J by 6 bases; unmatched bases: 11. The CDR3 runs to 14 residues. CDR3 amino acids: CATTTGTEYEKLFF. CDR3 in DNA: TGTGCCACTACAACCGGGACAGAATATGAAAAACTGTTTTTT.

The chain couples TRBV6-5 to TRBJ2-5; 9 bases match TRBD1. The CDR3 is 14 amino acids. Unmatched junction bases numbered 6, after V lost 4 bases and J lost 6 bases. CDR1 and CDR2 (germline): MNHEY, SVGAGI. The CDR3 sequence: CASSSGTGRQTQYF. In DNA form, the CDR3 reads TGTGCCAGCAGTTCCGGGACAGGGAGGCAGACCCAGTACTTC.

This clonotype was seen a few times. V usage is TRBV12-3 or TRBV12-4 and J usage is TRBJ2-2; D gene ambiguous. The V gene lost 5 bases and the J gene lost 6 bases, with 7 bases spanning the gap. The CDR3 loop spans 12 amino acids. The CDR3: CASSQNSGELFF. The DNA for the CDR3 is TGTGCCAGCAGTCAGAATTCCGGGGAGCTGTTTTTT.

The rearrangement links TRBV9 to TRBJ1-2; D perhaps matches TRBD1 (6 bases). V lost 2 bases and J lost 4, with 21 bases in between. The CDR3 runs 17 residues. CDR1 and CDR2 (germline): SGDLS, YYNGEE. The CDR3, as DNA: TGTGCCAGCAGCGTGGACCCAACTCAGGGGTCGGTCTATGGCTACACCTTC. It codes for CASSVDPTQGSVYGYTF. Using reference TRBV9 and TRBJ1-2 for the parts outside the CDR3, the full variable domain is DSGVTQTPKHLITATGQRVTLRCSPRSGDLSVYWYQQSLDQGLQFLIQYYNGEERAKGNILERFSAQQFPDLHSELNLSSLELGDSALYFCASSVDPTQGSVYGYTFGSGTRLTVV.

This clonotype was detected ten times or more. This chain links TRBV5-1 with TRBJ1-4; a weak D match, TRBD1 (5 bases). Germline CDR1 SGHRS, CDR2 YFSETQ. CDR3 length: 15 residues. V was trimmed by 1 base and J by 0 bases, leaving 7 bases between them. The CDR3 reads CASSLSGATNEKLFF. The CDR3 DNA reads TGCGCCAGCAGCTTGTCGGGGGCAACTAATGAAAAACTGTTTTTT.

This clonotype appeared a few times. The chain combines TRBV12-3 or TRBV12-4 with TRBJ2-7; no clear D gene. V gave up 1 base and J gave up 1 base, with 11 bases separating them. The CDR3 covers 15 residues. The CDR3 region is CASSLGATASYEQYF. For the CDR3, the DNA is TGTGCCAGCAGTTTAGGGGCCACAGCGTCCTACGAGCAGTACTTC.

The rearrangement joins TRBV5-1 to TRBJ1-3; D is unresolved. The V gene's germline CDR1 is SGHRS and CDR2 YFSETQ. The CDR3 contains 15 residues. Trimming left V 4 bases short and J 2 bases short, with 13 bases between. CDR3 coding DNA: TGCGCCAGCAGCCCCCGGGTTGCGGCTGGAAACACCATATATTTT. It encodes CASSPRVAAGNTIYF.

The chain uses TRBV7-2 and TRBJ2-1, with 8 bases aligning to TRBD2. V shed 10 bases, J shed 7 bases, and the junction held 6 bases outside the gene matches. The CDR3 contains 12 residues. Germline CDR1 reads SGHTA; CDR2 reads FQGNSA. As DNA, the CDR3 is TGTGCCACCGGGAGGGCGTATAATGAGCAGTTCTTC. Translation gives CATGRAYNEQFF.

This chain connects TRBV5-1 to TRBJ2-5; 13 bases match TRBD2. There are 17 residues in the CDR3. CDR1 and CDR2 (germline): SGHRS, YFSETQ. V trimming: 0 bases; J trimming: 4 bases; junction bases outside the gene matches: 6. The CDR3 nucleotides read TGCGCCAGCAGCTTGGAGGGGACTAGCGGGGTAGGAGAGACCCAGTACTTC. Translated, it gives CASSLEGTSGVGETQYF.

The chain couples TRBV10-3 to TRBJ1-5; 8 nucleotides agree with TRBD1. Trimming removed 6 bases from V and 5 bases from J; junction bases left unmatched: 9. Germline V CDR1 and CDR2: ENHRY, SYGVKD. The CDR3 is 15 residues long. CDR3 protein: CAISPGGAGHQPQHF. The DNA for the CDR3 is TGTGCCATCAGCCCAGGGGGCGCGGGACATCAGCCCCAGCATTTT.

There are a few counts of this clonotype. This sequence joins TRBV12-3 or TRBV12-4 and TRBJ1-1; 7 positions agree with TRBD1. CDR3 size: 14 residues. J was trimmed by 1 base and V by 7 bases; bases with no gene match: 6. CDR3 residues: CASTHRDRNTEAFF. CDR3 sequence (DNA): TGTGCCAGCACCCACCGGGACAGGAACACTGAAGCTTTCTTT.

J is TRBJ2-6 and V is TRBV12-3 or TRBV12-4; no reliable D call. V lost 8 bases, J lost 4 bases, and 9 bases lay in between. This CDR3 spans 13 amino acids. The chain's CDR3 is CASAGGGANVLTF. The CDR3 nucleotides are TGTGCCAGCGCTGGCGGAGGGGCCAACGTCCTGACTTTC.